This T cell receptor beta chain was identified in a study of control samples from healthy donors and cancer patients. Using immunoSEQ multiplex PCR, the repertoire was profiled, and TCRdb retains in-frame clones only, with some absent. The sample contains about 75,000 clones, 94% of which appear only once. V lost 7 bases and J lost 8, with 11 bases in between. The length of the CDR3 is 12 residues. The sequencing sample was made of blood. The TCR was taken from a woman aged 40-49 years in good health. V and J are TRBV12-3 or TRBV12-4 and TRBJ1-4; weak D call: TRBD1 (6 bases). The CDR3 nucleotides read TGTGCCAGCAACCAGGGGTACGAAAAACTGTTTTTT. It encodes CASNQGYEKLFF.